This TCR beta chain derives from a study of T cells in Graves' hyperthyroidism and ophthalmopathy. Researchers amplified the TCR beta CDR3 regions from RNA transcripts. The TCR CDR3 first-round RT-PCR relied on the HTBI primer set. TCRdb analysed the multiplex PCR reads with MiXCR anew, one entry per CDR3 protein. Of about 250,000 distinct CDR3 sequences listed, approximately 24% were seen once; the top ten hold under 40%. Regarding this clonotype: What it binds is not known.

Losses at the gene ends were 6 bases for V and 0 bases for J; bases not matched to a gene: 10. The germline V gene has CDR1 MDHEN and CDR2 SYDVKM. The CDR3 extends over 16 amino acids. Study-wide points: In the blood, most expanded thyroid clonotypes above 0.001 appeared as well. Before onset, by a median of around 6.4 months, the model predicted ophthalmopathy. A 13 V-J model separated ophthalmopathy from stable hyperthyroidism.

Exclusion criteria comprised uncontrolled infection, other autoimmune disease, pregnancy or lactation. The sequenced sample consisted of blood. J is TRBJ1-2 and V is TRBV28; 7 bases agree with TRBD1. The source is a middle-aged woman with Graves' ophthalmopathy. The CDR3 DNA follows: TGTGCCAGCAGCCTTTTGGGACAGAAGGCTAACTATGGCTACACCTTC. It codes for CASSLLGQKANYGYTF.